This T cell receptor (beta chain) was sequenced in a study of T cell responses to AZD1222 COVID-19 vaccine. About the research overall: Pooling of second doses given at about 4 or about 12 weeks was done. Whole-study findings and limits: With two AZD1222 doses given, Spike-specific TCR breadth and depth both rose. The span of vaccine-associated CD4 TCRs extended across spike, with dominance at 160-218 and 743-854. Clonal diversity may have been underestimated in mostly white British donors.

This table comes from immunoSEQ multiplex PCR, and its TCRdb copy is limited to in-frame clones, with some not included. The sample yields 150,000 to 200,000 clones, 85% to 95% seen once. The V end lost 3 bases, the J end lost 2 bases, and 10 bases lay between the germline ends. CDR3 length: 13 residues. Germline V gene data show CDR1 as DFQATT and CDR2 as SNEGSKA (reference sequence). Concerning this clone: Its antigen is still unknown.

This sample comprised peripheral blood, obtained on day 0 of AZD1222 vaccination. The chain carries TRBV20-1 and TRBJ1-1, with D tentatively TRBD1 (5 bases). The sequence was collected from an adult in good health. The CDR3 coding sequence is TGCAGTGCTAGTGTGCAGGGCAACACTGAAGCTTTCTTT. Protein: CSASVQGNTEAFF.